This is a list of T cell receptor beta chains from one sample in a study of T cells in Graves' hyperthyroidism and ophthalmopathy. TCRdb redid the calling of the multiplex PCR reads with MiXCR, one entry per CDR3 protein. The table shows about 380,000 distinct CDR3 sequences, with about 15% occurring only once. The sample consisted of blood. The receptor source for this set is a woman aged 55-70 years with Graves' hyperthyroidism. Each CDR3 is given with its conserved first and last residue. The D gene is left open where the match is weak. Clone size is shown for a subset of rows, as once, few, many or a class of expanded clone.

>TRBJ1-5|few|TRBV28|TRBD1
TGTGCCAGCAGACCGACAGGGCGAGATCAGCCCCAGCATTTT
CASRPTGRDQPQHF
>TRBJ2-1|many|TRBV28|.
TGTGCGGCTGACACCTCCTGGAATGAGCAGTTCTTC
CAADTSWNEQFF
>TRBJ2-3|many|TRBV20-1|TRBD2
TGCAGTGCTATTCCTCTCCCAGCGGGAATACCCACAGATACGCAGTATTTT
CSAIPLPAGIPTDTQYF
>TRBJ1-4|.|TRBV24-1|.
TGTGCCACCCAACGTCTGGGGGGTGAAAAACTGTTTTTT
CATQRLGGEKLFF
>TRBJ2-7|many|TRBV12-3/TRBV12-4|.
TGTGCCAGCAGTTTACCGAACTCCTACAAGCAGTACTTC
CASSLPNSYKQYF
>TRBJ2-5|.|TRBV6-2/TRBV6-3|.
TGTGCCAGCAGTCGGCAGGGGACCCAGTACTTC
CASSRQGTQYF
>TRBJ1-6|few|TRBV28|.
TGTGCCAGCAGTTCCATACCCAGGATCTCCTATAATTCACCCCTCCACTTT
CASSSIPRISYNSPLHF
>TRBJ2-7|.|TRBV5-4|TRBD1
TGTGCCAGCAGCTTCGGGACAGGGCTCTACGAGCAGTACTTC
CASSFGTGLYEQYF
>TRBJ2-3|.|TRBV19|.
TGTGCCAGTAGTAAGTTTGGGTCCGGCACAGATACGCAGTATTTT
CASSKFGSGTDTQYF
>TRBJ2-7|many|TRBV12-3/TRBV12-4|TRBD1
TGTGCCAGCAGGGCTGGGACAGGGGCCGCCGAGCAGTACTTC
CASRAGTGAAEQYF
>TRBJ1-4|many|TRBV20-1|.
TGCAGTGCCACAGACAGATGGGGTGAAAAACTGTTTTTT
CSATDRWGEKLFF
>TRBJ2-2|once|TRBV19|.
TGTGCCAGTAGTAGTCTAGCAGACACCGGGGAGCTGTTTTTT
CASSSLADTGELFF
>TRBJ1-2|many|TRBV7-9|TRBD1
TGTGCCAGCAGCTCTCCCGACAGGGAAAGAGGCTACACCTTC
CASSSPDRERGYTF
>TRBJ1-1|.|TRBV12-3/TRBV12-4|.
TGTGCCAGCAGTTTATGGCAGGGGGAAGCTTTCTTT
CASSLWQGEAFF
>TRBJ2-1|.|TRBV7-9|TRBD1
TGTGCCAGCAGCCCGGAATTAACAGACAGGGGGTTTGCGGATGAGCAGTTCTTC
CASSPELTDRGFADEQFF
>TRBJ2-2|.|TRBV5-1|.
TGCGCCAGCAGCTTGACAGGGAAGGACACCGGGGAGCTGTTTTTT
CASSLTGKDTGELFF
>TRBJ2-3|.|TRBV5-1|.
TGCGCCAGCAGCCCCCAGGGTAGAAGGTCAGATACGCAGTATTTT
CASSPQGRRSDTQYF
>TRBJ2-2|few|TRBV24-1|.
TGTGCCACCAGTGATTTGGGACAGAACACCGGGGAGCTGTTTTTT
CATSDLGQNTGELFF
>TRBJ2-7|.|TRBV12-5|TRBD1
TGTGCTAGTGGTTTGGGGACAGGGAACGAGCAGTACTTC
CASGLGTGNEQYF
>TRBJ2-7|many|TRBV18|.
TGTGCCAGCTCACCCCCTGGCGGAGAAAGAGGCGAGCAGTACTTC
CASSPPGGERGEQYF
>TRBJ1-2|.|TRBV9|.
TGTGCCAGCAGCGCCGGAAGTACAGAGAACTATGGCTACACCTTC
CASSAGSTENYGYTF
>TRBJ2-7|few|TRBV29-1|.
TGCAGCGTCAGCTACACCTACGAGCAGTACTTC
CSVSYTYEQYF
>TRBJ1-5|few|TRBV30|TRBD1
TGTGCCTGGGGCTACGGGACAGGGGATCAGCCCCAGCATTTT
CAWGYGTGDQPQHF
>TRBJ1-2|.|TRBV28|TRBD1
TGTGCCAGCAGTCTTAGGACAGGGTGGTATGGCTACACCTTC
CASSLRTGWYGYTF
>TRBJ2-1|.|TRBV10-3|.
TGTGCCATCACTGGACAGGCTGGGAGGGCCTATGAGCAGTTCTTC
CAITGQAGRAYEQFF
>TRBJ2-1|few|TRBV20-1|TRBD1
TGCAGTGCAACCGGGACAGAAATTTACAATGAGCGGTTCTTC
CSATGTEIYNERFF
>TRBJ1-6|few|TRBV7-9|TRBD1
TGTGCCAGCAACTCCCGGGACAGCGATTCACCCCTCCACTTT
CASNSRDSDSPLHF
>TRBJ1-1|few|TRBV29-1|.
TGCAGCGTTGGAGGTTTTGGCGGGGCGACCCCTGAAGCTTTCTTT
CSVGGFGGATPEAFF
>TRBJ1-1|many|TRBV12-3/TRBV12-4|.
TGTGCCAGCAGTGGGGACGGCGGAGGCACTGAAGCTTTCTTT
CASSGDGGGTEAFF
>TRBJ2-7|few|TRBV10-2|.
TGCGCCAGCAGAACGGCTAGCTCCTACGAGCAGTACTTC
CASRTASSYEQYF
>TRBJ1-6|many|TRBV7-2|.
TGTGCCAGCAGCTTAGCGGGGGAGGGGAATAATTCACCCCTCCACTTT
CASSLAGEGNNSPLHF
>TRBJ2-5|few|TRBV29-1|.
TGCAGCGTTGAAAAGGGAGAGACCCAGTACTTC
CSVEKGETQYF
>TRBJ2-7|many|TRBV29-1|TRBD1
TGCAGCGTTGAAGATCAGGACAGGGACGAGCAGTACTTC
CSVEDQDRDEQYF
>TRBJ1-2|many|TRBV20-1|TRBD1
TGCAGTGCTACCGACCCGACAGGGAGCGGCTATGGCTACACCTTC
CSATDPTGSGYGYTF
>TRBJ1-6|many|TRBV3-1|TRBD1
TGTGCCAGCAGGTACAGGGGGTCCAATTCACCCCTCCACTTT
CASRYRGSNSPLHF
>TRBJ1-4|many|TRBV2|.
TGTGCCAGCAGTGGAGGCATCGATGAAAAACTGTTTTTT
CASSGGIDEKLFF
>TRBJ2-4|many|TRBV7-9|TRBD1
TGTGCCAGCAGCTTAGACAGGGGAGACATTCAGTACTTC
CASSLDRGDIQYF
>TRBJ2-7|many|TRBV11-2|.
TGTGCCAGCAGCCAACAAGTTCTCTACGAGCAGTACTTC
CASSQQVLYEQYF